The 20 T cell receptor beta chains below come from one sample, sequenced in a study of shared clonotypes between healthy human individuals. The protocol was immunoSEQ multiplex PCR, while the TCRdb copy is restricted to in-frame clones and leaves out a portion. The repertoire has around 1.6 million clones, roughly 98% of them found once; the top ten carry roughly 0.45%. The sample taken for sequencing was naive CD4+ T cells sorted from blood. Indicated subset: CD45RA+ positively selected. These receptors were obtained from a man aged 25-45 years in good health.

V usage is TRBV5-1 and J usage is TRBJ2-1; TRBD2 agrees at 7 bases. J lost 6 bases, V lost 0 bases, and 3 bases had no gene match. Germline CDR1 is SGHRS and CDR2 is YFSETQ. The length of the CDR3 is 14 residues. The DNA for the CDR3 is TGCGCCAGCAGCTTGGCGGGAGGAGCCAATGAGCAGTTCTTC. Its protein product is CASSLAGGANEQFF.

The genes are TRBV5-4 and TRBJ2-7; TRBD2 matches 9 bases. Looked up from germline, CDR1 is SGHNT and CDR2 is YYREEE (reference sequence). Trimming took 4 bases from V and 5 from J; bases not matched to a gene: 10. The length of the CDR3 is 15 residues. For the CDR3, the DNA is TGTGCCAGCAGCCGCAATAGCGGGAGTTCCCACGAGCAGTACTTC. Protein: CASSRNSGSSHEQYF.

This chain uses TRBV5-1 with TRBJ2-3, with D perhaps TRBD2 (6 bases). Germline CDR1 and CDR2: SGHRS and YFSETQ. The CDR3 consists of 17 residues. The V gene lost 7 bases and the J gene lost 3 bases, with 24 bases spanning the gap. CDR3 nucleotide sequence: TGCGCCAGCGAGAGTGGAGGCGGGGCGGGAATTACAGATACGCAGTATTTT. Translating it yields CASESGGGAGITDTQYF.

J is TRBJ2-5 and V is TRBV7-8; D call uncertain. CDR1 is SGHVS, CDR2 FQNEAQ, per germline. CDR3 size: 14 residues. V gave up 2 bases and J gave up 4 bases, with 11 bases separating them. The chain's CDR3 is CASSLKLERETQYF. The CDR3 region has the DNA TGTGCCAGCAGCTTAAAGCTCGAGAGAGAGACCCAGTACTTC.

CDR3: CASSVQGNEQYF. DNA of the CDR3: TGCGCCAGCAGCGTACAGGGGAACGAGCAGTACTTC. The V call is TRBV5-1, the J call TRBJ2-7; 7 nucleotides line up with TRBD1. This CDR3 is built from 12 residues. Trimming at V came to 4 bases and at J to 5 bases, leaving 3 bases not matched to a gene. Germline V gives CDR1 SGHRS, CDR2 YFSETQ.

This chain uses TRBV7-2 with TRBJ1-2; tentatively, D is TRBD1 (6 bases). Germline CDR1 is SGHTA and CDR2 is FQGNSA. The length of the CDR3 is 18 residues. The ends were cut back, 0 bases at V and 7 bases at J, with 24 bases in the middle. For the CDR3, the DNA is TGTGCCAGCAGCTTAGCCCTAAGTCGGAAGTCGGGGGGCCCTGGCTACACCTTC. Protein product: CASSLALSRKSGGPGYTF.

The chain employs TRBV15 and TRBJ2-7; D remains unclear. In germline, CDR1 is LNHNV, CDR2 YYDKDF (reference sequence). There are 16 residues in the CDR3. With 3 bases removed from V and 4 bases from J, the gap between germline ends came to 19 bases. The CDR3 region is CATSSLRNQPTYEQYF. The CDR3, as DNA: TGTGCCACCAGCAGTCTGCGGAACCAGCCCACTTACGAGCAGTACTTC.

This clone was detected once. The chain combines TRBV4-1 with TRBJ2-1, with TRBD1 identical over 7 bases. This CDR3 region has 15 residues. J lost 3 bases, V lost 0 bases, and 2 bases had no gene match. CDR1 and CDR2 (germline): MGHRA, YSYEKL. The CDR3 loop is CASSQDWTGYNEQFF. CDR3 DNA: TGCGCCAGCAGCCAAGACTGGACAGGCTACAATGAGCAGTTCTTC.

The count of this clone is one. J is TRBJ1-1 and V is TRBV6-1; 9 nucleotides agree with TRBD1. The CDR3 has 13 residues. CDR1 and CDR2 from the germline V gene are MNHNS and SASEGT. The junction had 4 bases not matched to a gene; V was cut back by 8 bases and J by 3 bases. CDR3 nucleotides: TGTGCCAGCTGCCGGACAGGGGACACTGAAGCTTTCTTT. Translated: CASCRTGDTEAFF.

The rearrangement uses TRBV18 and TRBJ2-1, with 8 bases that match TRBD2. The CDR3 is 14 amino acids. The V segment lost 3 bases and the J segment 5 bases; nucleotides outside the gene matches: 3. Germline lookup yields CDR1 KGHSH and CDR2 LQKENI. The CDR3 reads CASSPTGGDNEQFF. The CDR3 nucleotides read TGTGCCAGCTCACCGACGGGAGGGGACAATGAGCAGTTCTTC. The whole variable domain, filled in from reference TRBV18 and TRBJ2-1, reads NAGVMQNPRHLVRRRGQEARLRCSPMKGHSHVYWYRQLPEEGLKFMVYLQKENIIDESGMPKERFSAEFPKEGPSILRIQQVVRGDSAAYFCASSPTGGDNEQFFGPGTRLTVL.

This chain connects TRBV10-1 to TRBJ2-3; 9 positions match TRBD2. This CDR3 comprises 15 residues. Germline V gene data show CDR1 as WNHNN and CDR2 as SYGVQD (reference sequence). J lost 4 bases, V lost 6 bases, and 8 bases had no gene match. The CDR3 DNA reads as TGCGCCAGCAGCGGGGCGGGAGGGCCGGCAGATACGCAGTATTTT. This codes for CASSGAGGPADTQYF.

This chain uses TRBV15 with TRBJ2-3; D is unresolved. Trimming removed 5 bases at V and 4 bases at J, with 10 bases between. Germline CDR1 and CDR2: LNHNV and YYDKDF (reference sequence). The CDR3 runs 13 residues. The chain's CDR3 is CATSAAMADTQYF. The DNA for the CDR3 is TGTGCCACCAGCGCCGCCATGGCAGATACGCAGTATTTT.

Concerning this clone itself: Other DNA sequences in this sample translate to the same CDR3. This sequence joins TRBV4-3 and TRBJ1-2, with no clear D. Trimming removed 1 base at V and 2 bases at J, with 8 bases between. The CDR3 contains 14 residues. The germline gives CDR1 LGHNA, CDR2 YSLEER. The CDR3 region is CASSQVVGNYGYTF. The CDR3 bases are TGCGCCAGCAGCCAAGTGGTCGGCAACTATGGCTACACCTTC.

The chain joins TRBV9 to TRBJ2-5, with D possibly matching TRBD1 (6 bases). The CDR3 has 14 residues. CDR1 SGDLS and CDR2 YYNGEE come from the germline V gene. With 4 bases removed from V and 5 bases from J, the gap between germline ends came to 15 bases. The CDR3 protein is CASSKDRLVETQYF. CDR3 nucleotides: TGTGCCAGCAGCAAAGACAGGTTGGTGGAGACCCAGTACTTC.

The gene calls are TRBV21-1 and TRBJ2-1; TRBD2 is the table's D call, not checked against the DNA. TRBV21-1 is a known pseudogene. CDR3 length: 17 amino acids. The CDR3 spells CASSRGLADSSYNEQFF. The CDR3 DNA is TGTGCCAGCAGCAGGGGACTAGCGGATAGCTCCTACAATGAGCAGTTCTTC.

This chain links TRBV7-9 with TRBJ2-1; 7 positions agree with TRBD1. V trimming: 6 bases; J trimming: 0 bases; junction bases outside the gene matches: 14. Germline V gene data show CDR1 as SEHNR and CDR2 as FQNEAQ (reference sequence). The CDR3 extends over 18 amino acids. The CDR3 nucleotides are TGTGCCAGCAGGGGGGACGAGACAGGGATCGCCTCCTACAATGAGCAGTTCTTC. As protein: CASRGDETGIASYNEQFF. The full variable domain, in which reference TRBV7-9 and TRBJ2-1 provide the parts outside the CDR3, is DTGVSQNPRHKITKRGQNVTFRCDPISEHNRLYWYRQTLGQGPEFLTYFQNEAQLEKSRLLSDRFSAERPKGSFSTLEIQRTEQGDSAMYLCASRGDETGIASYNEQFFGPGTRLTVL.

The rearrangement joins TRBV6-6 to TRBJ2-2, with 8 positions matching TRBD1. The CDR3 is made up of 14 amino acids. The V and J ends lost 4 bases and 7 bases, in that order; junction bases with no gene match: 5. The germline gives CDR1 MNHNY, CDR2 SVGAGI (reference sequence). CDR3 sequence reads: CASSLQGEDGELFF. CDR3 bases: TGTGCCAGCAGTTTACAGGGGGAGGACGGGGAGCTGTTTTTT.

The chain couples TRBV14 to TRBJ2-6, with no clear D. Germline CDR1 reads SGHDN; CDR2 reads FVKESK. V was trimmed by 5 bases and J by 1 base, leaving 6 bases between them. This CDR3 has 14 amino acids. The CDR3 region is CASSKASGANVLTF. The DNA for the CDR3 is TGTGCCAGCAGCAAAGCGTCTGGGGCCAACGTCCTGACTTTC.

The rearrangement links TRBV7-2 to TRBJ2-3; D ambiguous. V was shortened by 0 bases and J by 6 bases, with 10 bases between the two germline ends. The CDR3 is made up of 14 amino acids. The germline gives CDR1 SGHTA, CDR2 FQGNSA. CDR3: CASSLALGIDTQYF. CDR3 in DNA: TGTGCCAGCAGCTTAGCGTTGGGGATTGATACGCAGTATTTT.

The chain links TRBV7-2 to TRBJ1-1, with D tentatively TRBD1 (5 bases). The germline CDR1 and CDR2 sequences are SGHTA and FQGNSA. The CDR3 is 13 amino acids. V was shortened by 1 base and J by 11 bases, with 14 bases between the two germline ends. In DNA form, the CDR3 reads TGTGCCAGCAGCTTAGGATTGGGGGATCCGGCTTTCTTT. It codes for CASSLGLGDPAFF.